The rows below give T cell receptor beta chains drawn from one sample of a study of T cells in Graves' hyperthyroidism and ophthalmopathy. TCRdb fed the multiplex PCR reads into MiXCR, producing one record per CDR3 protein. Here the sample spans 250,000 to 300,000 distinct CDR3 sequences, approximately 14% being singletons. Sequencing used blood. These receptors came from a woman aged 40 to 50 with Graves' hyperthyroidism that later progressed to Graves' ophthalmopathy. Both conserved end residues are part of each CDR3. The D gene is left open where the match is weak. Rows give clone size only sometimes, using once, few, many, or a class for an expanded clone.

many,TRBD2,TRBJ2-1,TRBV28,TGTGCCAGCACCCCCGGGGTGGGGACTAGAATTGGTGAGCAGTTCTTC,CASTPGVGTRIGEQFF
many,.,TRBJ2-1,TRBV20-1,TGCAGTGCTAGGAGGCCCTTGGAGGGGAATGAGCAGTTCTTC,CSARRPLEGNEQFF
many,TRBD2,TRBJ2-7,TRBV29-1,TGCAGCGTGACGACCGGGACTAGCGGGGCCCCCTACGAGCAGTACTTC,CSVTTGTSGAPYEQYF
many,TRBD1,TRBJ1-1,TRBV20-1,TGCAGTGCTAGAGGGGGAACAGGGGTAACTGCTTTCTTT,CSARGGTGVTAFF
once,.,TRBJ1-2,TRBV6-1,TGTGCCAGCAGTCCGCGCAGCAACTATGGCTACACCTTC,CASSPRSNYGYTF
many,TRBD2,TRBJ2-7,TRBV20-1,TGCAGTGGCGGACTAGCGGGATACGAGCAGTACTTC,CSGGLAGYEQYF
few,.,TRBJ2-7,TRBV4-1,TGCGCCAGCAGCCAAGAGAACCAGGGGCGACCCTACGAGCAGTACTTC,CASSQENQGRPYEQYF
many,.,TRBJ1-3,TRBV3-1,TGTGCCAGCAGCCAAGATCATGGGGCCGGACTTAGTCTTCGGAATGGAAACACCATATATTTT,CASSQDHGAGLSLRNGNTIYF
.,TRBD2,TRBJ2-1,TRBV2,TGTGCCAGCAGAGAGGAAACCGGGACTAGCGGCGGCAATGAGCAGTTCTTC,CASREETGTSGGNEQFF
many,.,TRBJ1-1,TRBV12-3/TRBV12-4,TGTGCCAGCAGTTTTTGGGGTAGCACTGAAGCTTTCTTT,CASSFWGSTEAFF
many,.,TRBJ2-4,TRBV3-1,TGTGCCAGCAGCCATTTGTTTCCTAAGGTTCAGGGAGTTCCCCTAGCCAAAAACATTCAGTACTTC,CASSHLFPKVQGVPLAKNIQYF
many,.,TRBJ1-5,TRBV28,TGTGCCAGCAGTTTATCGCCAGGGTCCCATCAGCCCCAGCATTTT,CASSLSPGSHQPQHF
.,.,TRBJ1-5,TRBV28,TGTGCCAGCAGTTTGTCACAGGGCGATCGGCCCCAGCATTTT,CASSLSQGDRPQHF
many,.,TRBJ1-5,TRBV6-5,TGTGCCAGCAGTTACCCGGTGGGGACATTCCGGAGGAATCAGCCCCAGCATTTT,CASSYPVGTFRRNQPQHF
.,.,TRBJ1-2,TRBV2,TGTGCCAGCAGTGAATTTCGGGGCAGGCCCCAGGGCTACACCTTC,CASSEFRGRPQGYTF
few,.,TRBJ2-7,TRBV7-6,TGTGCCAGCAGCTTGTCTGAAGACCAGACCGGGGAGCAGTACTTC,CASSLSEDQTGEQYF
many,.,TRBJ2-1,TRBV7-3,TGTGCCAGCAGCTTAAAAGGGGGGTCGTGGCTTCAGGGAATCTCCTACAATGAGCAGTTCTTC,CASSLKGGSWLQGISYNEQFF
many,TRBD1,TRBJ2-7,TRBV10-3,TGTGCCATCAGTGAGTCTGTAGGACAGGGCTACGAGCAGTACTTC,CAISESVGQGYEQYF
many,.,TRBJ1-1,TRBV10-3,TGTGCCATCAGTGATGGAGGGAACACTGAAGCTTTCTTT,CAISDGGNTEAFF
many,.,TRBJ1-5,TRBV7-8,TGTGCCAGCAGCAACTGGGCAGGCCGTGGGCCCCAGCATTTT,CASSNWAGRGPQHF
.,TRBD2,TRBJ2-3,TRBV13,TGTGCCAGCAGCTCCAGACTAGCCCCAGATACGCAGTATTTT,CASSSRLAPDTQYF
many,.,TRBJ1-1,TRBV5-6,TGTGCCAGCCGGTTGGGACTCTCGAACACTGAAGCTTTCTTT,CASRLGLSNTEAFF
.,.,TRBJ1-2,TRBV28,TGTGCCAGCAGTTTATTCGGAGGCTACACCTTC,CASSLFGGYTF
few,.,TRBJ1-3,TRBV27,TGTGCCAGCAGTTTAACAGGGTATGGAAACACCATATATTTT,CASSLTGYGNTIYF
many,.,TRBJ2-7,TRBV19,TGTGCCAGTAGTACTGCCGGGACGGGAACCTACGAGCAGTACTTC,CASSTAGTGTYEQYF
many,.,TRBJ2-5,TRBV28,TGTGCCAGCAGTTTTTGGGCAGGGGAAGAGACCCAGTACTTC,CASSFWAGEETQYF
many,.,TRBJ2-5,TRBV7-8,TGTGCCAGCAGCTTATTGCCAGGGCAAGAGACCCAGTACTTC,CASSLLPGQETQYF
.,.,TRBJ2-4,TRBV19,TGTGCCAGTAGTATAGAGGGGGCCGGCAAAAACATTCAGTACTTC,CASSIEGAGKNIQYF
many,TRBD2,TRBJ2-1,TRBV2,TGTGCCAGCAGGGAGACTAGCGGAGCTTACAATGAGCAGTTCTTC,CASRETSGAYNEQFF